Below are 24 T cell receptor beta chains sequenced from a single sample in a study of blood T cell repertoires in COVID-19. Method: immunoSEQ multiplex PCR; TCRdb's copy keeps in-frame clones and lacks some. The table lists roughly 100,000 clones, roughly four fifths of them singletons. The specimen sequenced was peripheral blood. The receptors originated from a man at least 80 years old with COVID-19, enrolled during active disease.

Only one count was recorded for this clone. The J gene is TRBJ2-7, the V gene TRBV10-3; no clear D. CDR1 and CDR2 (germline): ENHRY, SYGVKD. V lost 11 bases and J 3 bases, leaving 11 bases between the germline ends. The CDR3 spans 11 residues. CDR3 DNA sequence: TGTGCCGCCGGGTCTAACTACGAGCAGTACTTC. This codes for CAAGSNYEQYF.

Only a few counts were recorded for this clone. The rearrangement uses TRBV7-2 and TRBJ2-2; 12 nucleotides match TRBD2. Germline V gene sequence: CDR1 SGHTA, CDR2 FQGNSA. This CDR3 spans 17 amino acids. The V and J ends lost 2 bases and 7 bases, in that order; junction bases with no gene match: 8. The DNA of the CDR3 is TGTGCCAGCAGCTTAAGGACTAGCGGGATTAGGTACGGGGAGCTGTTTTTT. As protein: CASSLRTSGIRYGELFF.

With respect to this clone: Other DNA variants within this sample encode the same CDR3. The chain uses TRBV5-1 and TRBJ1-2; D is ambiguous. CDR3 length: 14 amino acids. Trimming took off 0 bases at V and 0 bases at J, with 6 bases between the two ends. Germline lookup yields CDR1 SGHRS and CDR2 YFSETQ. The CDR3 region has the DNA TGCGCCAGCAGCTTGGGAGGGTCTAACTATGGCTACACCTTC. This gives the protein CASSLGGSNYGYTF.

The J gene is TRBJ1-1, the V gene TRBV19; 9 bases fit TRBD1. J lost 5 bases, V lost 9 bases, and 10 bases had no gene match. This CDR3 has 14 amino acids. Germline V lookup: CDR1 LNHDA, CDR2 SQIVND (reference sequence). Written as DNA, the CDR3 is TGTGCCAGCCCACAGGGGGCAGTAGGAACTGAAGCTTTCTTT. Translating it yields CASPQGAVGTEAFF.

The chain joins TRBV6-5 to TRBJ2-1, with 8 bases that match TRBD2. Germline-derived CDR1 and CDR2 are MNHEY and SVGAGI. V gave up 2 bases and J gave up 3 bases; unmatched junction bases: 6. The CDR3 totals 16 residues. CDR3 region: CASSYRTSNIYNEQFF. The CDR3 nucleotides are TGTGCCAGCAGTTACCGGACTAGCAATATCTACAATGAGCAGTTCTTC.

The V call is TRBV5-4, the J call TRBJ2-3, with TRBD2 matching 13 bases. CDR1 is SGHNT and CDR2 is YYREEE in the germline V gene (reference sequence). The CDR3 length is 17 residues. With V trimmed by 3 bases and J by 4 bases, 8 bases remained unmatched. CDR3 region: CASSSPGLAGSADTQYF. The CDR3 nucleotides read TGTGCCAGCAGCTCCCCGGGACTAGCGGGGAGCGCAGATACGCAGTATTTT.

The V gene is TRBV7-2, the J gene TRBJ1-2; a possible D gene is TRBD1 (6 bases). This CDR3 region has 14 residues. Germline-derived CDR1 and CDR2 are SGHTA and FQGNSA. With 5 bases removed from V and 5 bases from J, the gap between germline ends came to 15 bases. As DNA, the CDR3 is TGTGCCAGCAGCGTCACAGGGTGGGGGTATGGCTACACCTTC. As protein: CASSVTGWGYGYTF.

This clone was counted once. V is TRBV28 and J is TRBJ2-1; 8 positions agree with TRBD2. With V trimmed by 7 bases and J by 1 base, 3 bases remained unmatched. CDR1 MDHEN and CDR2 SYDVKM come from the germline V gene. This CDR3 has 14 residues. For the CDR3, the DNA is TGTGCCAGCAAACTAGCGGATTCCTACAATGAGCAGTTCTTC. Its protein is CASKLADSYNEQFF.

The V gene is TRBV5-1, the J gene TRBJ1-2; 9 positions match TRBD1. The germline CDR1 and CDR2 sequences are SGHRS and YFSETQ. This CDR3 is 13 amino acids long. The V and J ends lost 2 bases and 6 bases, in that order; junction bases with no gene match: 2. The CDR3 protein is CASSFGTGNGYTF. CDR3 coding DNA: TGCGCCAGCAGCTTCGGGACAGGGAATGGCTACACCTTC.

This chain links TRBV5-6 with TRBJ2-7, with TRBD2 matching 7 bases. J was trimmed by 4 bases and V by 4 bases; bases with no gene match: 14. Germline loops: CDR1 SGHDT, CDR2 YYEEEE. The CDR3 runs to 16 residues. For the CDR3, the DNA is TGTGCCAGCAGCCCACGGACTAGAATGATAGATTACGAGCAGTACTTC. This sequence encodes CASSPRTRMIDYEQYF.

The table lists this clone with a count of one. The rearrangement links TRBV28 to TRBJ1-4; 7 bases are a match to TRBD1. CDR3 length: 16 residues. Trimming took 2 bases from V and 5 from J; bases not matched to a gene: 8. Germline V gene data show CDR1 as MDHEN and CDR2 as SYDVKM. The CDR3 sequence is CASSLEGATQNEKLFF. CDR3 nucleotides: TGTGCCAGCAGTTTAGAGGGGGCCACTCAGAATGAAAAACTGTTTTTT.

CDR3 sequence reads: CSVELWGRTSGSTDEQFF. The CDR3 coding sequence is TGCAGCGTTGAATTGTGGGGGAGGACTAGCGGGAGCACAGATGAGCAGTTCTTC. V gene TRBV29-1 combines with J gene TRBJ2-1; TRBD2 matches at 13 bases. The CDR3 covers 18 residues. Losses at the gene ends were 2 bases for V and 8 bases for J; bases not matched to a gene: 15. The V gene's germline CDR1 is SQVTM and CDR2 ANQGSEA.

The chain couples TRBV10-3 to TRBJ2-3, with D uncertain. Germline values: CDR1 ENHRY, CDR2 SYGVKD. The V and J ends lost 10 bases and 4 bases respectively, with 12 bases between them. The CDR3 totals 12 residues. CDR3 in DNA: TGTGCCACCACGGAGTTTCCAGATACGCAGTATTTT. Its protein is CATTEFPDTQYF.

This rearrangement joins TRBV9 to TRBJ1-6, with TRBD1 matching 9 bases. After removal of 4 bases from V and 6 bases from J, the junction contained 8 bases not matched to a gene. Germline CDR1 reads SGDLS; CDR2 reads YYNGEE. The CDR3 runs 16 residues. DNA for the CDR3: TGTGCCAGCAGCTCAACAGGGGGCGCAAGTAATTCACCCCTCCACTTT. Translated, it gives CASSSTGGASNSPLHF.

This sequence joins TRBV2 and TRBJ2-2, with unresolved D. CDR1 is SNHLY and CDR2 is FYNNEI in the germline V gene. The CDR3 is 12 residues long. Trimming took off 2 bases at V and 7 bases at J, with 5 bases between the two ends. CDR3 protein: CASSEQVGELFF. The CDR3 DNA reads as TGTGCCAGCAGTGAACAGGTCGGGGAGCTGTTTTTT.

The chain couples TRBV28 to TRBJ1-6; no clear D gene. The germline CDR1 and CDR2 sequences are MDHEN and SYDVKM. The CDR3 length is 14 residues. Between the trimmed V and J ends, which lost 3 bases and 4 bases, there was a span of 7 bases. The CDR3 region has the DNA TGTGCCAGCAGTTTCAGACAATATAATTCACCCCTCCACTTT. Amino acids: CASSFRQYNSPLHF.

This clone turned up a few times. This rearrangement joins TRBV3-1 (or the pseudogene TRBV3-2) to TRBJ1-2, with TRBD1 identical over 10 bases. The CDR3 totals 13 residues. Germline assignment: CDR1 LGHDT and CDR2 YNNKEL (reference sequence). With 4 bases clipped from V and 6 bases from J, the junction kept 2 bases outside the gene matches. CDR3 sequence (DNA): TGTGCCAGCAGCCTTGGACAGGGGGATGGCTACACCTTC. It encodes CASSLGQGDGYTF.

This clone showed up just once. The V and J genes are TRBV27 and TRBJ1-1, with TRBD1 identical over 8 bases. After removal of 5 bases from V and 11 bases from J, the junction contained 13 bases not matched to a gene. The CDR3 runs to 14 residues. CDR1 MNHEY and CDR2 SMNVEV come from the germline V gene (reference sequence). The CDR3, as DNA: TGTGCCAGCAGTGTAAACAGGGGGAGTAAGGAGGCTTTCTTT. Its protein product is CASSVNRGSKEAFF.

The sample holds many counts of this clone. The J gene is TRBJ1-6, the V gene TRBV9; 9 bases line up with TRBD1. Per germline, CDR1 SGDLS and CDR2 YYNGEE. With V trimmed by 0 bases and J by 9 bases, 4 bases remained unmatched. The CDR3 sequence is 15 residues long. Here the CDR3 DNA reads TGTGCCAGCAGCGTAGGCACAGGGGGCAGTTCACCCCTCCACTTT. Amino acid sequence: CASSVGTGGSSPLHF.

This rearrangement joins TRBV27 to TRBJ2-2; D is ambiguous. This CDR3 is built from 16 residues. CDR1 MNHEY and CDR2 SMNVEV come from the germline V gene (reference sequence). The V end was cut by 3 bases, the J end by 1 base, with 12 bases between. CDR3 sequence: CASSFKALWNTGELFF. The CDR3 bases are TGTGCCAGCAGTTTCAAAGCGCTTTGGAACACCGGGGAGCTGTTTTTT.

The chain uses TRBV7-9 and TRBJ2-1; no firm D call. Trimming took off 5 bases at V and 10 bases at J, with 12 bases between the two ends. This CDR3 has 12 residues. In germline, CDR1 is SEHNR, CDR2 FQNEAQ (reference sequence). CDR3 sequence: CASSRYPEEQFF. For the CDR3, the DNA is TGTGCCAGCAGCCGTTACCCCGAGGAGCAGTTCTTC.

The rearrangement joins TRBV18 to TRBJ2-2; D may be TRBD1 (5 bases). Trimming shortened V by 3 bases and J by 5 bases, and 13 bases separated the two germline ends. Germline V gives CDR1 KGHSH, CDR2 LQKENI. The CDR3 covers 15 residues. The CDR3 DNA sequence: TGTGCCAGCTCACCGGGGCAGCAGAGGACCGGGGAGCTGTTTTTT. Its protein is CASSPGQQRTGELFF. The full variable domain, in which reference TRBV18 and TRBJ2-2 provide the parts outside the CDR3, is NAGVMQNPRHLVRRRGQEARLRCSPMKGHSHVYWYRQLPEEGLKFMVYLQKENIIDESGMPKERFSAEFPKEGPSILRIQQVVRGDSAAYFCASSPGQQRTGELFFGEGSRLTVL.

The rearrangement links TRBV29-1 to TRBJ1-2; 7 bases agree with TRBD1. The V gene end was trimmed by 4 bases and the J gene end by 3 bases; junction bases not matched to a gene: 2. The CDR3 loop spans 12 amino acids. Germline lookup yields CDR1 SQVTM and CDR2 ANQGSEA. The chain's CDR3 is CSVGDRYYGYTF. CDR3 sequence (DNA): TGCAGCGTTGGGGACAGATACTATGGCTACACCTTC.

The chain has TRBV15 and TRBJ1-1; TRBD1 aligns across 10 bases. V shed 6 bases and J 5 bases; nucleotides not matched to a gene: 6. The CDR3 totals 14 residues. Germline V CDR1 and CDR2: LNHNV, YYDKDF (reference sequence). The CDR3 nucleotides are TGTGCCACCAGTCGGGACAGGGGAGCGACTGAAGCTTTCTTT. Its protein is CATSRDRGATEAFF. The variable domain in full, with the rest retrieved from reference TRBV15 and TRBJ1-1, is DAMVIQNPRYQVTQFGKPVTLSCSQTLNHNVMYWYQQKSSQAPKLLFHYYDKDFNNEADTPDNFQSRRPNTSFCFLDIRSPGLGDTAMYLCATSRDRGATEAFFGQGTRLTVV.